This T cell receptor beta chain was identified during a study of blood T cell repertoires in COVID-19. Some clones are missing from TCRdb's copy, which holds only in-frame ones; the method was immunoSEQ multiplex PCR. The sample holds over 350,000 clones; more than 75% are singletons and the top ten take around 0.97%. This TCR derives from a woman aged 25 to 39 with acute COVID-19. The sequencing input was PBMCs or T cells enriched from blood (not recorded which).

The CDR3 sequence: CASSPVAASNYGYTF. CDR3 DNA: TGTGCCAGCAGCCCTGTCGCGGCGAGTAACTATGGCTACACCTTC. The rearrangement uses TRBV9 and TRBJ1-2; D not resolved. Germline lookup yields CDR1 SGDLS and CDR2 YYNGEE. The CDR3 consists of 15 residues. Trimming removed 4 bases at V and 1 base at J, with 14 bases between.